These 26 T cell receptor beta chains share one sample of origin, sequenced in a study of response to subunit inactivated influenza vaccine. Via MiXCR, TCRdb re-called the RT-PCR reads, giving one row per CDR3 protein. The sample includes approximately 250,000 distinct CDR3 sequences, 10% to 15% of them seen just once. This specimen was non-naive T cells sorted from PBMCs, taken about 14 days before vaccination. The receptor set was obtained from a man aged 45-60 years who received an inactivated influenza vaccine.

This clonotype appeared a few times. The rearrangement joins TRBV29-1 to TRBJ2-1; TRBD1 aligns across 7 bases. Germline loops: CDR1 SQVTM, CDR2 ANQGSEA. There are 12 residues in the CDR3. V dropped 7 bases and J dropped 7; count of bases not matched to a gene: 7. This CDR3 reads CSADRVGNEQFF. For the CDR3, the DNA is TGCAGCGCTGACAGGGTAGGGAATGAGCAGTTCTTC.

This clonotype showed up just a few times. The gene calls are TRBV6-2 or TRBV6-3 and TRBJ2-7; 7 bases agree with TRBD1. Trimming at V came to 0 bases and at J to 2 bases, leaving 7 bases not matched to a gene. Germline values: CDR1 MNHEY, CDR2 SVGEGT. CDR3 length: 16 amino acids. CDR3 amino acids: CASSYSKFQGAYEQYF. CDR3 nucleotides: TGTGCCAGCAGTTACTCGAAATTCCAGGGGGCCTACGAGCAGTACTTC.

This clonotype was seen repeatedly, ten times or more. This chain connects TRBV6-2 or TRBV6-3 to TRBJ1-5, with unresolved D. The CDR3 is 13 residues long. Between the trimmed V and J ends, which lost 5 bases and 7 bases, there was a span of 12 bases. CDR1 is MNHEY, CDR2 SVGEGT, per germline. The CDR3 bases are TGTGCCAGCAGTCCATCAGGCTTACAGCCCCAGCATTTT. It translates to CASSPSGLQPQHF.

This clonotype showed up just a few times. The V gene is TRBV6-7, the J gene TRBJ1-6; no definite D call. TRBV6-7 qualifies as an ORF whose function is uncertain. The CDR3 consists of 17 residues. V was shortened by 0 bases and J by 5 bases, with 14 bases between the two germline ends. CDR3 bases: TGTGCCAGCAGTTACTCTCAGGAGAGGGATAATAATTCACCCCTCCACTTT. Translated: CASSYSQERDNNSPLHF.

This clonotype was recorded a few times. In nucleotides, the CDR3 is TGTGCCAGCTCACCACCAAGCAAATACAATGAGCAGTTCTTC. This translates into CASSPPSKYNEQFF. The rearrangement uses TRBV18 and TRBJ2-1; no clear D gene. The V gene's germline CDR1 is KGHSH and CDR2 LQKENI. CDR3 size: 14 residues. Between the trimmed V and J ends, which lost 0 bases and 4 bases, there was a span of 7 bases.

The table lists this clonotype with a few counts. In nucleotides, the CDR3 is TGCAGTGCTAGGCGGGGGGGCGGTGAGCAGTTCTTC. This gives the protein CSARRGGGEQFF. The chain couples TRBV20-1 to TRBJ2-1; TRBD2 aligns across 9 bases. From germline, CDR1 is DFQATT and CDR2 SNEGSKA (reference sequence). V dropped 3 bases and J dropped 9; count of bases not matched to a gene: 3. This CDR3 spans 12 amino acids.

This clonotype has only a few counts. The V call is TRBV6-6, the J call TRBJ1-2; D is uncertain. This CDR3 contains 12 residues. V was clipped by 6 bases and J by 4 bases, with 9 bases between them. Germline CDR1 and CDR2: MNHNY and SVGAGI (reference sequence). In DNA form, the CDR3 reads TGTGCCAGCAGCCCACAGAGCTATGGCTACACCTTC. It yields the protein CASSPQSYGYTF.

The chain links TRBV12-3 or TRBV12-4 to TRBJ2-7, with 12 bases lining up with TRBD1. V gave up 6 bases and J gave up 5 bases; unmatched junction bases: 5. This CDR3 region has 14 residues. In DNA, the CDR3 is TGTGCCAGCAGCAATTGGGACAGGGGGCACGAGCAGTACTTC. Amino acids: CASSNWDRGHEQYF.

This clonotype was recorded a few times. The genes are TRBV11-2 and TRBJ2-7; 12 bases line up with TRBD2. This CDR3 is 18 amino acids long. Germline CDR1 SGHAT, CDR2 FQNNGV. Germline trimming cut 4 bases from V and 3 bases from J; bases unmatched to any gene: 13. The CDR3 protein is CASSSSGTSGHFGYEQYF. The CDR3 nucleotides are TGTGCCAGCAGCTCCTCCGGGACTAGCGGGCACTTTGGCTACGAGCAGTACTTC.

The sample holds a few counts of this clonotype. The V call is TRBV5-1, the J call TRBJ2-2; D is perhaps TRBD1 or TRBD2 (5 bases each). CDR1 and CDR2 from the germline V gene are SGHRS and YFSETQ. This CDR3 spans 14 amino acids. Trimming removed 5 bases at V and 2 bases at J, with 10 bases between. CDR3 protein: CASSAGSNTGELFF. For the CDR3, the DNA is TGCGCCAGCAGTGCAGGGAGCAACACCGGGGAGCTGTTTTTT.

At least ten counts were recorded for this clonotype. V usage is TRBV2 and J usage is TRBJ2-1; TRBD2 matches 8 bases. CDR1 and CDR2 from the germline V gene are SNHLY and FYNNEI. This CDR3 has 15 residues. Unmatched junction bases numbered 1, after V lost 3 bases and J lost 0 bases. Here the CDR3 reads CASSDSGSSYNEQFF. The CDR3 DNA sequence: TGTGCCAGCAGTGACAGCGGGAGCTCCTACAATGAGCAGTTCTTC.

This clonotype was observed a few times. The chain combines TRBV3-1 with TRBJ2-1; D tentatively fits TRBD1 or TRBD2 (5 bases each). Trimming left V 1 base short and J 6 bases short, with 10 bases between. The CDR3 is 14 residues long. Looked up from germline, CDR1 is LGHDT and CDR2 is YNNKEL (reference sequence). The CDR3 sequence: CASSQGIGGNEQFF. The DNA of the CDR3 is TGTGCCAGCAGCCAAGGGATTGGGGGCAATGAGCAGTTCTTC.

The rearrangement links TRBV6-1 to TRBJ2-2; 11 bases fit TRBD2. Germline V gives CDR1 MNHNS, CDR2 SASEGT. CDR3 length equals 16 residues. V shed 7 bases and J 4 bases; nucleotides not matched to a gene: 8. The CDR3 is CASTHSGGAATGELFF. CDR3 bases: TGTGCCAGCACCCATAGCGGGGGGGCGGCCACCGGGGAGCTGTTTTTT.

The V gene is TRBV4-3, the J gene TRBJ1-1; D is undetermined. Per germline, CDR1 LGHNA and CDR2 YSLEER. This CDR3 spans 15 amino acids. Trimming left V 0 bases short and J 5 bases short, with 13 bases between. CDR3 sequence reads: CASSQDWSSRTEAFF. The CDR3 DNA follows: TGCGCCAGCAGCCAAGATTGGAGCTCTAGGACTGAAGCTTTCTTT.

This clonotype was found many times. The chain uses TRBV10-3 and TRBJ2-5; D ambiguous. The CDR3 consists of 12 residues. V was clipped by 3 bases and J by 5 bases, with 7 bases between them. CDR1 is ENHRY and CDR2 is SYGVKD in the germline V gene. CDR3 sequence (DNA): TGTGCCATCAGTGAACGGTGGGAGACCCAGTACTTC. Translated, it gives CAISERWETQYF.

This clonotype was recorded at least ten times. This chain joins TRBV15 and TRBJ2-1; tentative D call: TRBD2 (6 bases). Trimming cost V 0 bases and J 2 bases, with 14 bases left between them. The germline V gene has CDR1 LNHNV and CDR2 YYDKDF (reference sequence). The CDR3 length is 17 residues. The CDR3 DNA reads TGTGCCACCAGCAGAGATCTGGGCGGGATCACCTACAATGAGCAGTTCTTC. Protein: CATSRDLGGITYNEQFF.

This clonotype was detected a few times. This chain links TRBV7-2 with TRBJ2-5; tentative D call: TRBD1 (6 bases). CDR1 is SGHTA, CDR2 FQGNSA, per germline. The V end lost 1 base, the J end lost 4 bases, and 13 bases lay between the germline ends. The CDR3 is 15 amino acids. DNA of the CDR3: TGTGCCAGCAGCTTAGATGCAGGGGTAGGAGAGACCCAGTACTTC. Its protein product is CASSLDAGVGETQYF.

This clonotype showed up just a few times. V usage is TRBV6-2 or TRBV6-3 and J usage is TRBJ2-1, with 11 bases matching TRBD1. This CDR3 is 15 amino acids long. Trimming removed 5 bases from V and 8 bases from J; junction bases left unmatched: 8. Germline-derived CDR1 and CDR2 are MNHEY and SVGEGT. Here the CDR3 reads CASSTDRGRLYEQFF. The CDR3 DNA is TGTGCCAGCAGTACGGACAGGGGGCGCTTATATGAGCAGTTCTTC.

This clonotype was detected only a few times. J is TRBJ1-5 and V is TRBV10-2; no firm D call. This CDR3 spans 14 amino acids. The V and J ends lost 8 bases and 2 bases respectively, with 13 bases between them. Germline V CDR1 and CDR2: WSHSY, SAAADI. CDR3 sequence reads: CASDNGLGNQPQHF. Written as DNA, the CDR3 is TGCGCCAGCGACAACGGGCTAGGCAATCAGCCCCAGCATTTT.

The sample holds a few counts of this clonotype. The CDR3 DNA reads as TGTGCCAGCGGGGTAGGGGAAACCGGGGAGCTGTTTTTT. Its translation is CASGVGETGELFF. The chain combines TRBV7-3 with TRBJ2-2; D may be TRBD1 (5 bases). V lost 8 bases to trimming and J lost 5 bases, with 12 bases between them. In germline, CDR1 is SGHTA, CDR2 FQGTGA. This CDR3 is built from 13 residues.

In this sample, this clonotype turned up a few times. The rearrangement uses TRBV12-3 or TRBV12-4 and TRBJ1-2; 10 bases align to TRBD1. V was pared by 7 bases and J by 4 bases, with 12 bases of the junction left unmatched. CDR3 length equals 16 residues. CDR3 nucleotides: TGTGCCAGCAAAAACAACCCGGGACAGGGGAGCTATGGCTACACCTTC. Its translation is CASKNNPGQGSYGYTF.

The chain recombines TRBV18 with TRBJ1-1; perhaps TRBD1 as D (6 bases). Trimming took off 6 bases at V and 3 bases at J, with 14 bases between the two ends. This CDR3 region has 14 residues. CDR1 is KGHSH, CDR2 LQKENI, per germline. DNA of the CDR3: TGTGCCAGCTCGCCGGGACAAGGGTACACTGAAGCTTTCTTT. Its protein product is CASSPGQGYTEAFF.

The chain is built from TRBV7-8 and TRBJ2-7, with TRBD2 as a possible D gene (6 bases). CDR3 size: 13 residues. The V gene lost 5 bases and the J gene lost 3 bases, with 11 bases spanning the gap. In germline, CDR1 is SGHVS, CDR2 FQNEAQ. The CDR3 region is CASSTGEIYEQYF. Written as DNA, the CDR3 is TGTGCCAGCAGCACGGGGGAGATCTACGAGCAGTACTTC.

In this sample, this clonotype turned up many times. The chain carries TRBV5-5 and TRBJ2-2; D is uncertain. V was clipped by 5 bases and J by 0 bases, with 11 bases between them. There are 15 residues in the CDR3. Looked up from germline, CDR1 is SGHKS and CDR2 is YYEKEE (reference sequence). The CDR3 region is CASRFGGTNTGELFF. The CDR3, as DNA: TGTGCCAGCAGGTTCGGCGGAACGAACACCGGGGAGCTGTTTTTT. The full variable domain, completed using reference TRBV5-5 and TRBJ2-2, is DAGVTQSPTHLIKTRGQQVTLRCSPISGHKSVSWYQQVLGQGPQFIFQYYEKEERGRGNFPDRFSARQFPNYSSELNVNALLLGDSALYLCASRFGGTNTGELFFGEGSRLTVL.

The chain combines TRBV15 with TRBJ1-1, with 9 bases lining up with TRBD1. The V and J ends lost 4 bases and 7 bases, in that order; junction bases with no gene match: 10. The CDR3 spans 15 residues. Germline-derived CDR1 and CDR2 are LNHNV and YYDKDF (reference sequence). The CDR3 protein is CATSTNRDRAVEAFF. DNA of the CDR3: TGTGCCACCAGCACGAACCGGGACAGGGCGGTTGAAGCTTTCTTT.

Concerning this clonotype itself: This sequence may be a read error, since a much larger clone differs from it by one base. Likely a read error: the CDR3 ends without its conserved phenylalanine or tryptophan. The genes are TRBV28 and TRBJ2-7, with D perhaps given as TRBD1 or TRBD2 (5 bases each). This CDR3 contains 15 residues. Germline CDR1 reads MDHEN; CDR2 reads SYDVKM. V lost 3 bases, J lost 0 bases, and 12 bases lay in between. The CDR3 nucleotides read TGTGCCAGCAGTTTGAGGGGCCCGAGCTCCTACGAGCAGTACTCC. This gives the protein CASSLRGPSSYEQYS.